The rows below give T cell receptor beta chains drawn from one sample of a study of blood T cell repertoires in COVID-19. TCRdb's copy holds only in-frame clones and misses some; the assay was immunoSEQ multiplex PCR. Among approximately 460,000 clones listed, roughly 87% were seen once. Sequenced sample: peripheral blood. The receptor set was obtained from a young man with COVID-19, enrolled during active disease. Each CDR3 is given with its conserved first and last residue. Clone size is stated in some rows and not others, as once, few, many or a class when expanded.

abundance	len	v_gene	j_gene	CDR3aa
-	14	TRBV30	TRBJ1-1	CAWSSPLRYTEAFF
-	16	TRBV15	TRBJ2-5	CATSRDRAGVKETQYF
-	15	TRBV7-9	TRBJ2-5	CASSHTIAGEGTQYF
-	15	TRBV5-6	TRBJ2-5	CASSPSGRAQETQYF
-	17	TRBV4-1	TRBJ2-1	CASSQDNRLSTGNEQFF
-	15	TRBV18	TRBJ2-1	CASSPYEGPGNEQFF
-	16	TRBV3-1/TRBV3-2	TRBJ1-1	CASSQLTPLLNTEAFF
-	14	TRBV4-1	TRBJ2-5	CASSRTGGGETQYF
-	14	TRBV3-1/TRBV3-2	TRBJ2-7	CASSQAGLSYEQYF
-	13	TRBV6-5	TRBJ1-1	CASSLGQGTEAFF
-	16	TRBV24-1	TRBJ2-3	CATSDPSSGPTDTQYF
once	13	TRBV2	TRBJ1-2	CASTGGAYYGYTF
-	13	TRBV18	TRBJ2-1	CASSPGRDNEQFF
once	16	TRBV11-2	TRBJ2-3	CASSFTRPIAGDTQYF
-	15	TRBV4-1	TRBJ1-6	CASSQRTGNNSPLHF
-	14	TRBV24-1	TRBJ2-2	CATSSFDRSGELFF
once	16	TRBV11-2	TRBJ2-6	CASSRTGNSGANVLTF
-	16	TRBV7-2	TRBJ2-3	CASSLTSGGNTDTQYF
-	17	TRBV11-3	TRBJ2-6	CASSLVSRAFGANVLTF
-	14	TRBV5-1	TRBJ2-5	CASSPAGPEETQYF
few	14	TRBV27	TRBJ2-7	CASSFKGQLYEQYF
-	14	TRBV4-1	TRBJ2-5	CASSQDWGESAQYF
-	14	TRBV9	TRBJ2-3	CASSVQRETDTQYF
-	15	TRBV5-6	TRBJ2-7	CASSAASTGDSEQYF
few	13	TRBV2	TRBJ2-7	CASSGLGVYEQYF
-	15	TRBV10-3	TRBJ2-7	CAISVGLAGTYEQYF
-	12	TRBV2	TRBJ1-4	CASSDGQIRMFF
-	11	TRBV9	TRBJ1-1	CASSGRGEAFF
-	17	TRBV12-5	TRBJ2-3	CASGLVLGDRDTDTQYF
-	14	TRBV5-4	TRBJ2-1	CASSLARTSGPQFF
-	15	TRBV11-2	TRBJ1-1	CASSRGNRGATEAFF
-	13	TRBV28	TRBJ2-1	CASRRDSNNEQFF
-	17	TRBV10-1	TRBJ2-2	CASSGLAGGEGTGELFF
-	13	TRBV12-3/TRBV12-4	TRBJ1-5	CASSPYRDQPQHF
-	12	TRBV7-9	TRBJ2-1	CASSSRDRAGIF